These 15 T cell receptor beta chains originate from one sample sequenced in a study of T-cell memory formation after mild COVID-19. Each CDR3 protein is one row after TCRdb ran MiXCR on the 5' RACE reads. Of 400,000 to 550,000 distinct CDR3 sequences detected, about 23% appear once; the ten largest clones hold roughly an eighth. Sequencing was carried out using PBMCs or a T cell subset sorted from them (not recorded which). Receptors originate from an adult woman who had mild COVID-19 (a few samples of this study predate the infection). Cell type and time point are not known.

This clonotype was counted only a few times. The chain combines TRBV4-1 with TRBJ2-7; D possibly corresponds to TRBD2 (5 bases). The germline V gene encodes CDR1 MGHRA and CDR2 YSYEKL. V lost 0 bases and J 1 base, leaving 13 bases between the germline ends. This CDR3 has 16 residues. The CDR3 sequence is CASSQEPGILSYEQYF. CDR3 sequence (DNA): TGCGCCAGCAGCCAAGAACCCGGGATCCTTTCCTACGAGCAGTACTTC.

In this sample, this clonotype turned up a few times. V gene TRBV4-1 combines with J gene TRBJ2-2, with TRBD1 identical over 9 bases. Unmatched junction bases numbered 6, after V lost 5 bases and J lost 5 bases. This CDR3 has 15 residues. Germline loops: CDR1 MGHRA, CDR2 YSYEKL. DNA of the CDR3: TGCGCCAGCAGCTCATGGACAGGGGATACCGGGGAGCTGTTTTTT. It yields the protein CASSSWTGDTGELFF.

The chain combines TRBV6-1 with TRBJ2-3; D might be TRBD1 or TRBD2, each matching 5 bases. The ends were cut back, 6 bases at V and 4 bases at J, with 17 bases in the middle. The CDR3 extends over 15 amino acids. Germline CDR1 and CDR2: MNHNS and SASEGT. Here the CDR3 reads CASRGDREAADTQYF. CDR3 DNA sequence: TGTGCCAGCAGGGGGGACCGGGAAGCGGCAGATACGCAGTATTTT.

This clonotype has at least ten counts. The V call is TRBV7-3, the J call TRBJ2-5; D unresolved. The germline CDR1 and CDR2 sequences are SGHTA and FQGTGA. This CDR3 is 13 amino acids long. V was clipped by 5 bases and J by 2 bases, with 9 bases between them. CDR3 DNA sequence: TGTGCCAGCAGCCAAGAGGTTCAAGAGACCCAGTACTTC. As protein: CASSQEVQETQYF.

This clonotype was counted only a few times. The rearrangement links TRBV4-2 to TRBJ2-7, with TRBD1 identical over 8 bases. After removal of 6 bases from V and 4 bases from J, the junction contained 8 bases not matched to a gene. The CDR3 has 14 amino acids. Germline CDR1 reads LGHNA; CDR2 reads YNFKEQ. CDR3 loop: CASRVGDRNYEQYF. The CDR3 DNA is TGTGCCAGCAGGGTCGGGGACAGGAATTACGAGCAGTACTTC.

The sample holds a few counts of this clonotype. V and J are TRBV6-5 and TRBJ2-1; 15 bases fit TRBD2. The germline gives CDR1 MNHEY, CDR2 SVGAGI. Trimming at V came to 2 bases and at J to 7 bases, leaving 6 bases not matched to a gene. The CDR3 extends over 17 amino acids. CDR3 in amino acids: CASSYHAGTSGRNEQFF. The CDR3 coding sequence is TGTGCCAGCAGTTACCATGCTGGGACTAGCGGGAGGAATGAGCAGTTCTTC.

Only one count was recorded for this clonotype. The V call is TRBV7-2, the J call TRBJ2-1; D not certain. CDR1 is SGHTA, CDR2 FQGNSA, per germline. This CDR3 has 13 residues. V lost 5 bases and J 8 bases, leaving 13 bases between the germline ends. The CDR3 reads CASSARHPHEQFF. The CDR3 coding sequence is TGTGCCAGCAGCGCCCGGCACCCTCATGAGCAGTTCTTC.

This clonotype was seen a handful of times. CDR3: CSAPLRWGQETQYF. CDR3 in DNA: TGCAGTGCTCCCTTGCGGTGGGGGCAAGAGACCCAGTACTTC. This chain links TRBV20-1 with TRBJ2-5; the D call may be TRBD1 or TRBD2 (5 bases each). Trimming removed 5 bases from V and 2 bases from J, with 15 bases in between. Germline loops: CDR1 DFQATT, CDR2 SNEGSKA (reference sequence). CDR3 length: 14 residues.

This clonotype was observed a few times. In DNA, the CDR3 is TGTGCCAGCAGTTACCCGATACAAGGATCACCCCTCCACTTT. Its translation is CASSYPIQGSPLHF. The chain is built from TRBV6-5 and TRBJ1-6; D is uncertain. V dropped 2 bases and J dropped 10 bases, with 12 bases sitting between them. Per the germline V gene, CDR1 is MNHEY and CDR2 is SVGAGI. CDR3 length: 14 amino acids.

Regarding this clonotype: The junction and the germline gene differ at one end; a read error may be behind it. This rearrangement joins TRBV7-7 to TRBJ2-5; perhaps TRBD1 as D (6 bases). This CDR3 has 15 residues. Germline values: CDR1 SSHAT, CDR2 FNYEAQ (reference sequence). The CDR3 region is CASSRTPGQKETQYF. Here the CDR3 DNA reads TGTGCTAGCAGCAGAACACCCGGACAGAAAGAGACCCAGTACTTC.

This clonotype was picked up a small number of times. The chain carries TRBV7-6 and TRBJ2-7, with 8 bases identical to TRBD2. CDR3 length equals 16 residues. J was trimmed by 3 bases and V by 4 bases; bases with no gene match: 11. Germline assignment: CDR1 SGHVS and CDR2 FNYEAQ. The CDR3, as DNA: TGTGCCAGCAGCTCGAGCACGGCGGCGGGAGGCTACGAGCAGTACTTC. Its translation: CASSSSTAAGGYEQYF.

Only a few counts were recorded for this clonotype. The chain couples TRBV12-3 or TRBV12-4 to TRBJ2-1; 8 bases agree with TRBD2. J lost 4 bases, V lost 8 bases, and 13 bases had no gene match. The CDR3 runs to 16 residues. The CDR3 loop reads CASGGASGPRYNEQFF. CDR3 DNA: TGTGCCAGCGGCGGGGCTAGCGGGCCTCGATACAATGAGCAGTTCTTC.

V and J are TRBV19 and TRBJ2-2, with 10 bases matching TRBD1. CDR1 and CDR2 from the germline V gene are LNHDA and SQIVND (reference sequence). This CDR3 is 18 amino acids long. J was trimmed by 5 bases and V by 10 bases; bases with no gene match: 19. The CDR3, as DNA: TGTGCCACCACGCCAGGGACAGGGGCCGCATTGCGTACCGGGGAGCTGTTTTTT. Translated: CATTPGTGAALRTGELFF.

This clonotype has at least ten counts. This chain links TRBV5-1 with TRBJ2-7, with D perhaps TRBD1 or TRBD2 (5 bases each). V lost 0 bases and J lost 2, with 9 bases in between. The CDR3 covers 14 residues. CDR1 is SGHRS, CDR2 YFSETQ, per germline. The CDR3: CASSLAGAPYEQYF. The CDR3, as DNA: TGCGCCAGCAGCTTGGCCGGGGCCCCCTACGAGCAGTACTTC. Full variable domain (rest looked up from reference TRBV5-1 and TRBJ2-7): KAGVTQTPRYLIKTRGQQVTLSCSPISGHRSVSWYQQTPGQGLQFLFEYFSETQRNKGNFPGRFSGRQFSNSRSEMNVSTLELGDSALYLCASSLAGAPYEQYFGPGTRLTVT.

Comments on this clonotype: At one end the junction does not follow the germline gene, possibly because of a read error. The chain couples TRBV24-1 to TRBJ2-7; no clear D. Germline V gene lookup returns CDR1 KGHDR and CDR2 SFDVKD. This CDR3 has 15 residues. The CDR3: CATSGSVEPIYEQYF. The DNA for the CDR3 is TGTGCCACCAGTGGTTCGGTCGAACCCATCTACGAGCAATACTTC.